The clone carrying this T cell receptor beta chain was detected once. The sample is drawn from a study of shared clonotypes between healthy human individuals. The CDR3 runs to 15 residues. Per the germline V gene, CDR1 is SGHTA and CDR2 is FQGNSA. V gave up 0 bases and J gave up 2 bases, with 10 bases separating them. Assay used: immunoSEQ multiplex PCR; TCRdb lists only in-frame clones, some missing. The sample records 1.6 million or so clones, roughly 96% being singletons. Sequences were obtained from naive CD4+ T cells sorted from blood. This sample's subset: CD45RA+ positively selected. The chain uses TRBV7-2 and TRBJ2-5, with D possibly being TRBD1 (6 bases). This receptor was identified in a young man in good health. The CDR3 DNA reads as TGTGCCAGCAGCTTAGCAGGGACAATTCAAGAGACCCAGTACTTC. The encoded protein is CASSLAGTIQETQYF.